A single T cell receptor beta chain is shown here with its context. Its specificity is not known. These data belong to a study of cytomegalovirus exposure and HLA in healthy donors. Study-level information: T cells numbering around 200 million yielded fewer than 140 million unique TCR beta sequences in an earlier analysis. Study outcomes and limitations: Later analysis identified several of the most significant clusters that appeared linked to common viral pathogens.

Among the donors, all were healthy bone marrow donors. Germline CDR1 and CDR2: SGDLS and YYNGEE. The CDR3 sequence is 16 residues long. V lost 0 bases, J lost 7 bases, and 16 bases lay in between. The PCR was carried out with 60 Vbeta primers and 13 Jbeta primers. The assay was immunoSEQ multiplex PCR, and TCRdb's table has in-frame clones only and misses some. The sample includes 25,000 to 30,000 clones, 60% to 80% of them seen just once. The rearrangement uses TRBV9 and TRBJ1-4; a possible D gene is TRBD1 (6 bases). The TCR sequence derives from a male donor in good health and CMV-seropositive. Material: PBMCs. CDR3 nucleotides: TGTGCCAGCAGCGTAGCTGCCCAGGGGAATAGTGAAAAACTGTTTTTT. This translates into CASSVAAQGNSEKLFF.